One sample yielded the 21 T cell receptor beta chains listed below, sequenced in a study of T cell repertoires in cytomegalovirus infection. These receptors have no known antigen. One entry per CDR3 protein, called by TCRdb with MiXCR from the reads. The table records 680,000 or so distinct CDR3 sequences, about 33% of them present only once. The sample in question was cultured PBMCs, obtained from culture after CMV antigen stimulation. These receptors originate from a human donor in good health (CMV status not recorded). Some clones in this sample may be carry-over from other donors' samples.

This chain joins TRBV20-1 and TRBJ1-3, with D uncertain. The CDR3 has 14 residues. CDR1 is DFQATT and CDR2 is SNEGSKA in the germline V gene (reference sequence). V was cut by 0 bases and J by 0 bases, with 6 bases left in between. This CDR3 is CSARDGISGNTIYF. The DNA of the CDR3 is TGCAGTGCTAGAGATGGGATCTCTGGAAACACCATATATTTT.

V gene TRBV6-2 or TRBV6-3 combines with J gene TRBJ2-7; D gene ambiguous. From germline, CDR1 is MNHEY and CDR2 SVGEGT. This CDR3 spans 15 amino acids. V lost 6 bases and J lost 0, with 15 bases in between. CDR3 amino acids: CASSPTYTASYEQYF. In DNA form, the CDR3 reads TGTGCCAGCAGCCCCACATACACGGCCTCCTACGAGCAGTACTTC.

This clonotype occurred a few times. The CDR3 here is CASRQGNDNSPLHF. CDR3 nucleotide sequence: TGTGCCAGCAGGCAGGGTAATGATAATTCACCCCTCCACTTT. The chain links TRBV25-1 to TRBJ1-6; D is possibly TRBD1 (5 bases). Germline loops: CDR1 MGHDK, CDR2 SYGVNS. The CDR3 is 14 residues long. With 6 bases removed from V and 5 bases from J, the gap between germline ends came to 11 bases.

There are a few counts of this clonotype. The chain employs TRBV7-2 and TRBJ2-7, with D perhaps matching TRBD2 (6 bases). The CDR3 is 15 residues long. Germline-derived CDR1 and CDR2 are SGHTA and FQGNSA. The V gene lost 5 bases and the J gene lost 4 bases, with 18 bases spanning the gap. CDR3 residues: CASSLTRGSGYEQYF. The CDR3 nucleotides read TGTGCCAGCAGCCTCACCCGGGGTAGCGGATACGAGCAGTACTTC.

This clonotype was detected only a few times. The gene calls are TRBV7-9 and TRBJ2-5, with a possible D match to TRBD2 (6 bases). Trimming removed 3 bases at V and 2 bases at J, with 7 bases between. The CDR3 length is 13 residues. Germline V gene data show CDR1 as SEHNR and CDR2 as FQNEAQ (reference sequence). The CDR3 DNA follows: TGTGCCAGCAGCTTTCGGGAGCAAGAGACCCAGTACTTC. Protein: CASSFREQETQYF.

The table lists this clonotype with many counts. This rearrangement joins TRBV7-6 to TRBJ2-1; D unclear. Germline CDR1 and CDR2: SGHVS and FNYEAQ. The CDR3 has 12 amino acids. The V end was cut by 5 bases, the J end by 7 bases, with 9 bases between. As DNA, the CDR3 is TGTGCCAGCAGCCCCTGGAGAAATGAGCAGTTCTTC. Translation gives CASSPWRNEQFF.

This chain joins TRBV6-2 or TRBV6-3 and TRBJ2-2; D remains unclear. The germline CDR1 and CDR2 sequences are MNHEY and SVGEGT. The CDR3 totals 13 residues. Trimming left V 7 bases short and J 0 bases short, with 6 bases between. The CDR3 spells CASIRPNTGELFF. The CDR3, as DNA: TGTGCCAGCATCCGCCCGAACACCGGGGAGCTGTTTTTT.

This clonotype turned up a few times. The chain carries TRBV10-3 and TRBJ1-2; TRBD1 aligns across 7 bases. Germline CDR1 and CDR2: ENHRY and SYGVKD. J gave up 4 bases and V 4 bases, and 0 bases lay outside the gene matches. The CDR3 has 12 residues. CDR3 coding DNA: TGTGCCATCAGTGGGGACAGCTATGGCTACACCTTC. Translated: CAISGDSYGYTF.

This chain joins TRBV19 and TRBJ1-5; TRBD1 aligns across 7 bases. The germline gives CDR1 LNHDA, CDR2 SQIVND (reference sequence). The CDR3 is made up of 15 amino acids. V lost 6 bases, J lost 3 bases, and 8 bases stayed unmatched. CDR3 amino acids: CASRSRGQFNQPQHF. The CDR3 DNA reads as TGTGCCAGTAGATCGAGGGGGCAGTTCAATCAGCCCCAGCATTTT.

The chain carries TRBV7-9 and TRBJ2-3; D perhaps matches TRBD2 (6 bases). This CDR3 comprises 15 residues. Germline V gives CDR1 SEHNR, CDR2 FQNEAQ (reference sequence). With 5 bases removed from V and 0 bases from J, the gap between germline ends came to 12 bases. DNA for the CDR3: TGTGCCAGCAGCCGCGGGATGACTAGCACAGATACGCAGTATTTT. This gives the protein CASSRGMTSTDTQYF.

This clonotype was seen more than once but under ten times. The chain couples TRBV6-6 to TRBJ2-1; a possible D gene is TRBD1 (6 bases). Germline V CDR1 and CDR2: MNHNY, SVGAGI (reference sequence). V gave up 2 bases and J gave up 2 bases, with 13 bases separating them. There are 16 residues in the CDR3. CDR3 sequence (DNA): TGTGCCAGCAGTTACAGTAGGGACACAGCCTACAATGAGCAGTTCTTC. The encoded protein is CASSYSRDTAYNEQFF.

The chain carries TRBV28 and TRBJ2-7, with D perhaps matching TRBD2 (6 bases). CDR1 and CDR2 from the germline V gene are MDHEN and SYDVKM. Deletions cut 7 bases from V and 2 bases from J, with 15 bases between. The CDR3 has 14 amino acids. In DNA, the CDR3 is TGTGCCAGCAAGGAGGGGCGGGTTCCCTACGAGCAGTACTTC. Translating gives CASKEGRVPYEQYF.

The chain recombines TRBV3-1 with TRBJ1-5; tentative D call: TRBD1 (6 bases). This CDR3 contains 13 residues. From germline, CDR1 is LGHDT and CDR2 YNNKEL (reference sequence). Trimming took 3 bases from V and 6 from J, leaving 9 bases between them. The chain's CDR3 is CASSQGHGQPQHF. The DNA of the CDR3 is TGTGCCAGCAGCCAGGGACATGGTCAGCCCCAGCATTTT.

The V and J genes are TRBV10-3 and TRBJ2-7; weak D call: TRBD1 (6 bases). Per the germline V gene, CDR1 is ENHRY and CDR2 is SYGVKD. There are 19 residues in the CDR3. Deletions cut 4 bases from V and 3 bases from J, with 28 bases between. In nucleotides, the CDR3 is TGTGCCATCAGTGGTGGACTTCAGGGGTCTTTGATCCCGTACTACGAGCAGTACTTC. Translating gives CAISGGLQGSLIPYYEQYF.

The V gene is TRBV2, the J gene TRBJ2-6; 9 nucleotides agree with TRBD1. V was pared by 7 bases and J by 0 bases, with 7 bases of the junction left unmatched. The CDR3 length is 17 residues. CDR1 is SNHLY, CDR2 FYNNEI, per germline. Here the CDR3 DNA reads TGTGCCAGCACCCTGGGACAGGGCTACTCTGGGGCCAACGTCCTGACTTTC. Its translation: CASTLGQGYSGANVLTF.

This chain connects TRBV20-1 to TRBJ1-4; 9 nucleotides align to TRBD1. There are 13 residues in the CDR3. Germline V gene lookup returns CDR1 DFQATT and CDR2 SNEGSKA (reference sequence). V shed 6 bases, J shed 6 bases, and the junction held 5 bases outside the gene matches. CDR3 residues: CSATQGADEKLFF. The CDR3 coding sequence is TGCAGTGCGACACAGGGGGCGGATGAAAAACTGTTTTTT.

This clonotype has a handful of counts. V and J are TRBV11-2 and TRBJ2-1; D possibly corresponds to TRBD1 (7 bases). The CDR3 totals 14 residues. Germline V CDR1 and CDR2: SGHAT, FQNNGV. Between the trimmed V and J ends, which lost 5 bases and 10 bases, there was a span of 18 bases. CDR3 protein: CASSAPSQGGEQFF. The CDR3 DNA sequence: TGTGCCAGCAGCGCACCGTCCCAGGGGGGCGAGCAGTTCTTC. The variable domain in full, completed from reference TRBV11-2 and TRBJ2-1, reads EAGVAQSPRYKIIEKRQSVAFWCNPISGHATLYWYQQILGQGPKLLIQFQNNGVVDDSQLPKDRFSAERLKGVDSTLKIQPAKLEDSAVYLCASSAPSQGGEQFFGPGTRLTVL.

As concerns this clonotype: The conserved phenylalanine or tryptophan is not found at the CDR3 terminus, so this likely reflects a read error. The gene calls are TRBV12-3 or TRBV12-4 and TRBJ1-4; D unclear. V was clipped by 6 bases and J by 6 bases, with 17 bases between them. This CDR3 contains 15 residues. The CDR3 reads CASSTEGLGHEKLFV. The CDR3, as DNA: TGTGCCAGCAGCACCGAGGGTTTAGGGCATGAAAAACTGTTTGTT.

In this sample, this clonotype turned up a few times. CDR3 nucleotides: TGTGCCAGCAGCGTCGGGACTAGCGGAACCAATGAGCAGTTCTTC. It is translated as CASSVGTSGTNEQFF. The rearrangement joins TRBV9 to TRBJ2-1; TRBD2 matches at 11 bases. The CDR3 covers 15 residues. The germline CDR1 and CDR2 sequences are SGDLS and YYNGEE. The ends lost 2 bases at V and 6 bases at J; junction bases unmatched: 4. Using reference TRBV9 and TRBJ2-1 for the parts outside the CDR3, the full variable domain is DSGVTQTPKHLITATGQRVTLRCSPRSGDLSVYWYQQSLDQGLQFLIQYYNGEERAKGNILERFSAQQFPDLHSELNLSSLELGDSALYFCASSVGTSGTNEQFFGPGTRLTVL.

Only a few counts were recorded for this clonotype. The V gene is TRBV7-2, the J gene TRBJ2-4, with 8 nucleotides matching TRBD1. The CDR3 loop spans 17 amino acids. Trimming cost V 1 base and J 2 bases; bases outside gene matches: 7. CDR1 is SGHTA and CDR2 is FQGNSA in the germline V gene. This CDR3 reads CASSLGQGWETKNIQYF. The CDR3 region has the DNA TGTGCCAGCAGCTTAGGACAGGGGTGGGAAACCAAAAACATTCAGTACTTC.

The chain recombines TRBV6-2 or TRBV6-3 with TRBJ2-7, with D perhaps matching TRBD2 (6 bases). Trimming cost V 2 bases and J 7 bases, with 12 bases left between them. There are 13 residues in the CDR3. The V gene's germline CDR1 is MNHEY and CDR2 SVGEGT. CDR3 sequence reads: CASSYGLPGEQYF. The CDR3 DNA is TGTGCCAGCAGTTACGGACTACCAGGGGAGCAGTACTTC.